These 25 T cell receptor beta chains were sequenced from one sample in a study of T cell changes during pregnancy in multiple sclerosis. Data came from immunoSEQ multiplex PCR; TCRdb stores just in-frame clones and leaves some out. The top ten clones hold 0.47% of a sample with 40,000 to 50,000 clones, 94% of them seen once. The material was CD4+ T cells from peripheral blood mononuclear cells, obtained in the first trimester of pregnancy. The origin of the receptors is a female donor with multiple sclerosis, enrolled in a pregnancy study.

The J gene is TRBJ1-1, the V gene TRBV5-4; TRBD1 might be the D (5 bases). V was trimmed by 1 base and J by 1 base, leaving 17 bases between them. This CDR3 contains 17 residues. Germline V CDR1 and CDR2: SGHNT, YYREEE (reference sequence). In DNA, the CDR3 is TGTGCCAGCAGCTTGAAGGTGTCAGGGATACCGAACACTGAAGCTTTCTTT. Protein sequence: CASSLKVSGIPNTEAFF.

The chain recombines TRBV12-5 with TRBJ1-6; TRBD1 is a possible D gene (5 bases). Trimming removed 0 bases at V and 0 bases at J, with 12 bases between. The CDR3 contains 18 residues. CDR1 is LGHNT and CDR2 is FRNRAP in the germline V gene. The CDR3 DNA sequence: TGTGCTAGTGGTTTGGTCCTCGGGGGGAGCTCCTATAATTCACCCCTCCACTTT. Translating gives CASGLVLGGSSYNSPLHF. The full variable domain, its missing parts supplied by reference TRBV12-5 and TRBJ1-6, is DARVTQTPRHKVTEMGQEVTMRCQPILGHNTVFWYRQTMMQGLELLAYFRNRAPLDDSGMPKDRFSAEMPDATLATLKIQPSEPRDSAVYFCASGLVLGGSSYNSPLHFGNGTRLTVT.

The J gene is TRBJ1-3, the V gene TRBV19; 7 nucleotides agree with TRBD1. V was clipped by 10 bases and J by 8 bases; unmatched bases: 20. The CDR3 is 16 amino acids. From germline, CDR1 is LNHDA and CDR2 SQIVND (reference sequence). The CDR3 DNA reads TGTGCCAAGCCAGCGACAGGGTCGGGCAGTGAGGACACCATATATTTT. Translating it yields CAKPATGSGSEDTIYF.

This chain connects TRBV10-1 to TRBJ2-7; TRBD1 matches 8 bases. Germline V gene sequence: CDR1 WNHNN, CDR2 SYGVQD (reference sequence). Trimming removed 3 bases from V and 5 bases from J; junction bases left unmatched: 15. The CDR3 sequence is 17 residues long. The CDR3 spells CASSDDLWTGKSHEQYF. DNA of the CDR3: TGCGCCAGCAGTGATGACCTCTGGACAGGGAAGTCCCACGAGCAGTACTTC.

The genes are TRBV7-6 and TRBJ1-1; 8 bases match TRBD1. Trimming at V came to 1 base and at J to 11 bases, leaving 6 bases not matched to a gene. This CDR3 spans 13 amino acids. Germline V lookup: CDR1 SGHVS, CDR2 FNYEAQ. The CDR3 region is CASSLEDRAIAFF. As DNA, the CDR3 is TGTGCCAGCAGCTTAGAGGACAGGGCTATCGCTTTCTTT.

This chain uses TRBV2 with TRBJ2-3; TRBD2 aligns across 11 bases. The ends lost 7 bases at V and 9 bases at J; junction bases unmatched: 15. From germline, CDR1 is SNHLY and CDR2 FYNNEI. This CDR3 comprises 16 residues. The CDR3 DNA follows: TGTGCCAGCACCCCGGGACTAGCGGCGCCGGGGGGGACGCAGTATTTT. It translates to CASTPGLAAPGGTQYF. Drawing the rest from reference TRBV2 and TRBJ2-3, the complete variable domain is EPEVTQTPSHQVTQMGQEVILRCVPISNHLYFYWYRQILGQKVEFLVSFYNNEISEKSEIFDDQFSVERPDGSNFTLKIRSTKLEDSAMYFCASTPGLAAPGGTQYFGPGTRLTVL.

V and J are TRBV6-1 and TRBJ1-5, with D perhaps matching TRBD1 (6 bases). Germline CDR1 is MNHNS and CDR2 is SASEGT. This CDR3 contains 15 residues. V lost 6 bases to trimming and J lost 4 bases, with 16 bases between them. CDR3 nucleotide sequence: TGTGCCAGCAGCCCCCCAGGGGTGAGAAATCAGCCCCAGCATTTT. This encodes CASSPPGVRNQPQHF.

This clone was seen a handful of times. In DNA, the CDR3 is TGTGCCAGCAGTGCAGGGGTCAATCAGCCCCAGCATTTT. It translates to CASSAGVNQPQHF. The V call is TRBV6-1, the J call TRBJ1-5, with D possibly TRBD1 on 6 matching bases. Germline V CDR1 and CDR2: MNHNS, SASEGT. This CDR3 has 13 amino acids. V gave up 4 bases and J gave up 3 bases, with 7 bases separating them.

V is TRBV7-9 and J is TRBJ1-1; TRBD1 might be the D (6 bases). From germline, CDR1 is SEHNR and CDR2 FQNEAQ (reference sequence). This CDR3 is built from 14 residues. The V gene lost 4 bases and the J gene lost 1 base, with 10 bases spanning the gap. Written as DNA, the CDR3 is TGTGCCAGCAGCTCCACAGGGCGGAACACTGAAGCTTTCTTT. Its protein product is CASSSTGRNTEAFF.

V is TRBV6-1 and J is TRBJ2-3; tentative D call: TRBD2 (6 bases). The CDR3 loop spans 15 amino acids. Per the germline V gene, CDR1 is MNHNS and CDR2 is SASEGT. The V and J ends lost 5 bases and 0 bases respectively, with 12 bases between them. CDR3 in amino acids: CASSKRVTSTDTQYF. CDR3 in DNA: TGTGCCAGCAGTAAGCGGGTAACCAGCACAGATACGCAGTATTTT.

The V call is TRBV9, the J call TRBJ1-2, with 7 bases matching TRBD1. V gave up 0 bases and J gave up 6 bases; unmatched junction bases: 2. This CDR3 has 13 amino acids. The germline V gene has CDR1 SGDLS and CDR2 YYNGEE. This CDR3 is CASSVGTGDGYTF. The CDR3 DNA sequence: TGTGCCAGCAGCGTAGGCACAGGGGATGGCTACACCTTC.

The V gene is TRBV7-9, the J gene TRBJ2-1; 8 bases agree with TRBD1. This CDR3 is 16 amino acids long. Germline-derived CDR1 and CDR2 are SEHNR and FQNEAQ (reference sequence). V gave up 4 bases and J gave up 8 bases; unmatched junction bases: 13. The CDR3 here is CASSSRTGSLDYEQFF. The CDR3, as DNA: TGTGCCAGCAGCTCGAGGACAGGGTCTTTAGACTATGAGCAGTTCTTC.

A remark on this clone: A junction boundary mismatches the germline segment, possibly from a read error. The chain couples TRBV28 to TRBJ2-7; weak D call: TRBD2 (5 bases). Germline V CDR1 and CDR2: MDHEN, SYDVKM. The CDR3 extends over 12 amino acids. This CDR3 reads CASCLGSYEQYF. CDR3 nucleotide sequence: TGTGCCAGCTGTTTGGGGAGCTACGAGCAGTACTTC. The variable domain in full, completed from reference TRBV28 and TRBJ2-7, reads DVKVTQSSRYLVKRTGEKVFLECVQDMDHENMFWYRQDPGLGLRLIYFSYDVKMKEKGDIPEGYSVSREKKERFSLILESASTNQTSMYLCASCLGSYEQYFGPGTRLTVT.

This clone was detected once. The genes are TRBV15 and TRBJ2-5; 9 bases line up with TRBD1. The junction had 4 bases not matched to a gene; V was cut back by 3 bases and J by 5 bases. This CDR3 is 14 amino acids long. Germline loops: CDR1 LNHNV, CDR2 YYDKDF (reference sequence). CDR3 in amino acids: CATSSLGTGETQYF. The CDR3 DNA sequence: TGTGCCACCAGCAGCCTCGGGACAGGGGAGACCCAGTACTTC.

J is TRBJ1-1 and V is TRBV9; 10 nucleotides line up with TRBD1. The V and J ends lost 2 bases and 7 bases, in that order; junction bases with no gene match: 5. The CDR3 runs 14 residues. Germline CDR1 SGDLS, CDR2 YYNGEE. The CDR3 DNA sequence: TGTGCCAGCAGCGTGGACAGGGGGAGGGGTGAAGCTTTCTTT. It encodes CASSVDRGRGEAFF.

The chain links TRBV15 to TRBJ1-2; D gene ambiguous. V shed 0 bases and J shed 10 bases, with 12 bases lying between them. Germline V CDR1 and CDR2: LNHNV, YYDKDF (reference sequence). The CDR3 has 13 amino acids. The CDR3 is CATSRDGGGTYTF. The CDR3 DNA sequence: TGTGCCACCAGCAGAGACGGCGGCGGTACCTACACCTTC.

This clone showed up just once. The chain joins TRBV7-6 to TRBJ2-1, with TRBD2 matching 8 bases. The length of the CDR3 is 16 residues. Trimming cost V 1 base and J 6 bases; bases outside gene matches: 8. Germline V CDR1 and CDR2: SGHVS, FNYEAQ. This chain's CDR3 is CASSLERGGVGNEQFF. For the CDR3, the DNA is TGTGCCAGCAGCTTAGAACGGGGGGGGGTTGGCAATGAGCAGTTCTTC.

The rearrangement uses TRBV6-1 and TRBJ1-5, with D unresolved. This CDR3 contains 13 residues. Per germline, CDR1 MNHNS and CDR2 SASEGT. Trimming stripped 7 bases from V and 1 base from J, with 8 bases between. CDR3 coding DNA: TGTGCCAGCAAGCCACCGAGCAATCAGCCCCAGCATTTT. This gives the protein CASKPPSNQPQHF.

The V gene is TRBV6-5, the J gene TRBJ2-1, with D possibly TRBD1 on 6 matching bases. There are 14 residues in the CDR3. Trimming removed 1 base from V and 8 bases from J, with 12 bases in between. Germline CDR1 and CDR2: MNHEY and SVGAGI. Written as DNA, the CDR3 is TGTGCCAGCAGTTACTTGTTGGGGGCTTATGAGCAGTTCTTC. This encodes CASSYLLGAYEQFF.

The J gene is TRBJ2-7, the V gene TRBV11-1; 7 nucleotides align to TRBD1. This CDR3 comprises 13 residues. Germline lookup yields CDR1 SGHAT and CDR2 FQDESV (reference sequence). The ends lost 5 bases at V and 6 bases at J; junction bases unmatched: 7. In DNA, the CDR3 is TGTGCCAGCAGCGCGCAACAGGGGTCCGAGCAGTACTTC. Protein: CASSAQQGSEQYF. Together with reference TRBV11-1 and TRBJ2-7, the CDR3 gives the full variable domain: EAEVAQSPRYKITEKSQAVAFWCDPISGHATLYWYRQILGQGPELLVQFQDESVVDDSQLPKDRFSAERLKGVDSTLKIQPAELGDSAMYLCASSAQQGSEQYFGPGTRLTVT.

V usage is TRBV30 and J usage is TRBJ2-7, with no clear D. The germline CDR1 and CDR2 sequences are GTSNPN and SVGIG (reference sequence). The CDR3 runs 12 residues. With 2 bases removed from V and 6 bases from J, the gap between germline ends came to 11 bases. The CDR3 protein is CAWSSPPLEQYF. The DNA of the CDR3 is TGTGCCTGGAGTTCCCCCCCCCTCGAGCAGTACTTC.

This sequence joins TRBV15 and TRBJ2-5, with TRBD1 identical over 10 bases. The J segment lost 3 bases and the V segment lost 6 bases, leaving 7 bases of the junction unmatched. The V gene's germline CDR1 is LNHNV and CDR2 YYDKDF (reference sequence). CDR3 length equals 15 residues. DNA for the CDR3: TGTGCCACCAGAGCGGACGGACAGGGGGAAGAGACCCAGTACTTC. As protein: CATRADGQGEETQYF. The complete variable domain, with remaining parts taken from reference TRBV15 and TRBJ2-5, reads DAMVIQNPRYQVTQFGKPVTLSCSQTLNHNVMYWYQQKSSQAPKLLFHYYDKDFNNEADTPDNFQSRRPNTSFCFLDIRSPGLGDTAMYLCATRADGQGEETQYFGPGTRLLVL.

The V gene is TRBV5-6, the J gene TRBJ1-4, with 9 nucleotides matching TRBD1. CDR1 SGHDT and CDR2 YYEEEE come from the germline V gene. With 5 bases clipped from V and 8 bases from J, the junction kept 10 bases outside the gene matches. CDR3 length: 15 amino acids. DNA for the CDR3: TGTGCCAGCAGTGATTCCGGGACAGGGAACGAAAAACTGTTTTTT. Protein product: CASSDSGTGNEKLFF.

The DNA for the CDR3 is TGTGCCAGCAGCGTAGGGGGGCGCCCCCAAGAGACCCAGTACTTC. Protein: CASSVGGRPQETQYF. The genes are TRBV9 and TRBJ2-5, with D maybe TRBD1 (6 bases). Trimming removed 0 bases at V and 1 base at J, with 10 bases between. The CDR3 contains 15 residues. From germline, CDR1 is SGDLS and CDR2 YYNGEE.

J is TRBJ1-1 and V is TRBV2; 7 positions agree with TRBD1. CDR3 length: 14 amino acids. Germline CDR1 is SNHLY and CDR2 is FYNNEI. Unmatched junction bases numbered 5, after V lost 6 bases and J lost 1 base. CDR3 nucleotides: TGTGCCAGCAGGGGGGACAGTAAGAACACTGAAGCTTTCTTT. Its translation is CASRGDSKNTEAFF.